These 21 T cell receptor beta chains were all obtained from the same sample, sequenced in a study of shared clonotypes between healthy human individuals. The table came from immunoSEQ multiplex PCR; TCRdb's copy has only in-frame clones and leaves some out. The sample has roughly 490,000 clones; 70% to 80% are singletons. Sequencing was done on a sample of PBMCs. Source of these receptors: a woman aged 40 to 49 in good health. Some clones in this sample may be carry-over from other donors' samples.

This chain links TRBV10-2 with TRBJ2-3; tentative D call: TRBD2 (6 bases). V was trimmed by 6 bases and J by 0 bases, leaving 10 bases between them. CDR3 length: 14 amino acids. Germline-derived CDR1 and CDR2 are WSHSY and SAAADI. CDR3 amino acids: CASSPGTSTDTQYF. In nucleotides, the CDR3 is TGCGCCAGCAGCCCCGGGACTAGCACAGATACGCAGTATTTT.

The chain recombines TRBV29-1 with TRBJ2-1; no reliable D call. Trimming took off 1 base at V and 15 bases at J, with 13 bases between the two ends. The germline CDR1 and CDR2 sequences are SQVTM and ANQGSEA. CDR3 length: 11 amino acids. The CDR3 DNA is TGCAGCGTTGAAGCCGGAAGTTCCTCGTTCTTC. This translates into CSVEAGSSSFF.

In this sample, this clone turned up many times. V usage is TRBV6-1 and J usage is TRBJ1-2; D gene unclear. V dropped 1 base and J dropped 4 bases, with 19 bases sitting between them. The CDR3 spans 17 residues. Germline CDR1 is MNHNS and CDR2 is SASEGT. The CDR3 sequence: CASSEDLERSVVYGYTF. The CDR3 DNA sequence: TGTGCCAGCAGTGAAGATTTGGAACGATCGGTAGTCTATGGCTACACCTTC.

The chain carries TRBV6-5 and TRBJ1-1; weak D call: TRBD1 (5 bases). Trimming stripped 0 bases from V and 5 bases from J, with 10 bases between. The CDR3 has 14 amino acids. Germline CDR1 is MNHEY and CDR2 is SVGAGI. The CDR3 sequence is CASSYSGGSTEAFF. The DNA for the CDR3 is TGTGCCAGCAGTTACTCTGGGGGTAGTACTGAAGCTTTCTTT.

This clone turned up a few times. The V call is TRBV28, the J call TRBJ1-4; 8 nucleotides agree with TRBD1. The CDR3 sequence is 14 residues long. The junction had 7 bases not matched to a gene; V was cut back by 5 bases and J by 8 bases. Germline-derived CDR1 and CDR2 are MDHEN and SYDVKM. CDR3 bases: TGTGCCAGCAGTATACAGGGGGTAGAGGAAAAACTGTTTTTT. Protein: CASSIQGVEEKLFF. The whole variable domain, filled in from reference TRBV28 and TRBJ1-4, reads DVKVTQSSRYLVKRTGEKVFLECVQDMDHENMFWYRQDPGLGLRLIYFSYDVKMKEKGDIPEGYSVSREKKERFSLILESASTNQTSMYLCASSIQGVEEKLFFGSGTQLSVL.

The chain combines TRBV27 with TRBJ1-1; 11 nucleotides agree with TRBD1. Germline V CDR1 and CDR2: MNHEY, SMNVEV (reference sequence). Trimming cost V 5 bases and J 3 bases; bases outside gene matches: 5. The CDR3 extends over 15 amino acids. CDR3 loop: CASSGQGAGYTEAFF. In DNA form, the CDR3 reads TGTGCCAGCAGTGGACAGGGGGCCGGGTACACTGAAGCTTTCTTT.

The sample holds one count of this clone. This chain joins TRBV28 and TRBJ2-6, with D unclear. Germline CDR1 MDHEN, CDR2 SYDVKM. With 10 bases removed from V and 1 base from J, the gap between germline ends came to 11 bases. The CDR3 loop spans 14 amino acids. The CDR3 sequence is CATFHPSGANVLTF. CDR3 nucleotide sequence: TGTGCCACTTTCCATCCGTCTGGGGCCAACGTCCTGACTTTC.

CDR3 residues: CASSVTAGLADFYNEQFF. The CDR3 coding sequence is TGTGCCAGCAGCGTAACCGCCGGGCTAGCGGATTTCTACAATGAGCAGTTCTTC. The chain links TRBV9 to TRBJ2-1; TRBD2 matches at 7 bases. Germline trimming cut 1 base from V and 3 bases from J; bases unmatched to any gene: 13. CDR3 size: 18 residues. Per the germline V gene, CDR1 is SGDLS and CDR2 is YYNGEE.

The V and J genes are TRBV28 and TRBJ2-1; possible D gene TRBD1, 5 bases. The germline V gene encodes CDR1 MDHEN and CDR2 SYDVKM. This CDR3 comprises 12 residues. V lost 4 bases and J lost 12, with 13 bases in between. The CDR3 reads CASSSRVNLQFF. In DNA, the CDR3 is TGTGCCAGCAGTTCCAGGGTCAATTTGCAGTTCTTC.

The chain uses TRBV19 and TRBJ2-4; 9 nucleotides line up with TRBD1. With V trimmed by 6 bases and J by 8 bases, 14 bases remained unmatched. The CDR3 loop spans 16 amino acids. Germline V lookup: CDR1 LNHDA, CDR2 SQIVND (reference sequence). The CDR3 region has the DNA TGTGCCAGTAGGGCAACGGACAGGGGAGGAGGGGACATTCAGTACTTC. It encodes CASRATDRGGGDIQYF.

This clone was detected a few times. The CDR3 loop reads CASSRQCLNTEAFF. The CDR3 DNA is TGTGCCAGCAGTCGACAGTGCCTTAACACTGAAGCTTTCTTT. The rearrangement links TRBV7-7 to TRBJ1-1; possibly TRBD1 for D (5 bases). CDR1 is SSHAT and CDR2 is FNYEAQ in the germline V gene (reference sequence). This CDR3 is 14 amino acids long. V was pared by 6 bases and J by 2 bases, with 13 bases between.

The rearrangement uses TRBV7-2 and TRBJ1-1, with unresolved D. V gave up 5 bases and J gave up 0 bases, with 7 bases separating them. CDR3 length equals 13 residues. Germline V gives CDR1 SGHTA, CDR2 FQGNSA. In nucleotides, the CDR3 is TGTGCCAGCAGCCCTGACATGAACACTGAAGCTTTCTTT. Encoded protein: CASSPDMNTEAFF.

The chain uses TRBV28 and TRBJ1-5; 9 nucleotides line up with TRBD1. The CDR3 length is 16 residues. Germline V gene data show CDR1 as MDHEN and CDR2 as SYDVKM. V dropped 5 bases and J dropped 3; count of bases not matched to a gene: 8. In DNA, the CDR3 is TGTGCCAGCAGTCTCGGACAGGGGAGTTTCAATCAGCCCCAGCATTTT. Translating gives CASSLGQGSFNQPQHF.

The genes are TRBV13 and TRBJ1-1; D not certain. The CDR3 extends over 13 amino acids. V was shortened by 5 bases and J by 1 base, with 8 bases between the two germline ends. Germline CDR1 PRHDT, CDR2 FYEKMQ (reference sequence). The CDR3, as DNA: TGTGCCAGCAGCCCTAGAAAGAACACTGAAGCTTTCTTT. It codes for CASSPRKNTEAFF.

The chain joins TRBV28 to TRBJ1-2; weak D call: TRBD1 (5 bases). Trimming pared 5 bases from V and 4 bases from J, leaving 14 bases between. Germline V gives CDR1 MDHEN, CDR2 SYDVKM. The CDR3 sequence is 14 residues long. Written as DNA, the CDR3 is TGTGCCAGCAGTGCCACCGGGACTTCCTATGGCTACACCTTC. It yields the protein CASSATGTSYGYTF.

CDR3 amino acids: CATMVMRTDTQYF. CDR3 sequence (DNA): TGTGCCACGATGGTTATGCGCACAGATACGCAGTATTTT. The chain couples TRBV7-2 to TRBJ2-3; D is unresolved. V was shortened by 10 bases and J by 1 base, with 12 bases between the two germline ends. The germline V gene encodes CDR1 SGHTA and CDR2 FQGNSA. This CDR3 is built from 13 residues.

This clone was seen just once. This chain joins TRBV30 and TRBJ2-5; 9 bases line up with TRBD2. Germline V lookup: CDR1 GTSNPN, CDR2 SVGIG (reference sequence). J was trimmed by 5 bases and V by 2 bases; bases with no gene match: 9. CDR3 length: 15 amino acids. CDR3 bases: TGTGCCTGGAGTTTACCTAGCGGGGTTGAGGAGACCCAGTACTTC. Amino acids: CAWSLPSGVEETQYF.

This clone was seen ten or more times. This chain joins TRBV19 and TRBJ2-2; tentatively, D is TRBD1 (6 bases). Germline CDR1 is LNHDA and CDR2 is SQIVND (reference sequence). The CDR3 length is 13 residues. The V end lost 10 bases, the J end lost 6 bases, and 15 bases lay between the germline ends. In nucleotides, the CDR3 is TGTGCCACCGACCTCCAGGGGTCCGGGGAGCTGTTTTTT. This sequence encodes CATDLQGSGELFF.

The chain links TRBV19 to TRBJ1-1; the D is unclear. The V gene's germline CDR1 is LNHDA and CDR2 SQIVND (reference sequence). This CDR3 spans 11 amino acids. The germline V and J ends were trimmed by 5 bases and 2 bases, with 3 bases remaining between them. CDR3 sequence reads: CASSLNTEAFF. The CDR3 coding sequence is TGTGCCAGTAGTCTAAACACTGAAGCTTTCTTT.

This clone was found a few times. The chain has TRBV7-4 and TRBJ1-4; D is possibly TRBD1 (5 bases). The CDR3 sequence is 20 residues long. With 11 bases removed from V and 0 bases from J, the gap between germline ends came to 31 bases. CDR1 and CDR2 (germline): SGHVT, SQSDAQ. Written as DNA, the CDR3 is TGTGCCCGACAGCGTCCCGACGCATCACCTGCCGTCGCAACTAATGAAAAACTGTTTTTT. Protein: CARQRPDASPAVATNEKLFF.

The chain recombines TRBV13 with TRBJ1-3; TRBD1 is a possible D gene (5 bases). V shed 5 bases and J shed 8 bases, with 16 bases lying between them. CDR3 length: 14 residues. The germline V gene encodes CDR1 PRHDT and CDR2 FYEKMQ (reference sequence). DNA of the CDR3: TGTGCCAGCAGCGGACGGGACCGAGGGGACACCATATATTTT. It encodes CASSGRDRGDTIYF.